Detailed here is one T cell receptor (beta chain). The source of the sample is a study of Ad26.COV2.S vaccination and SARS-CoV-2 variants. Libraries were prepared by immunoSEQ multiplex PCR; TCRdb keeps only in-frame clonotypes and omits some of them. The profile covers around 320,000 clones, with 87% appearing a single time and roughly 3.2% taken by the ten largest. The treatment here: around 19 received Ad26.COV2.S at low or high dose, single or two shots; about five received placebo; per-sample allocation not given. Day 63 after the first vaccine or placebo injection was the time point for sampling. V trimming: 6 bases; J trimming: 3 bases; junction bases outside the gene matches: 3. The CDR3 is made up of 13 amino acids. Germline values: CDR1 LNHDA, CDR2 SQIVND (reference sequence).

Specimen: peripheral blood, collected in a trial of Ad26.COV2.S vaccine versus placebo. The origin of this receptor is a person aged 18-60 years who received the Ad26.COV2.S COVID-19 vaccine or a placebo. The V and J genes are TRBV19 and TRBJ1-1; the match to TRBD1 covers 8 bases. This chain's CDR3 is CASRPGGYTEAFF. The CDR3 DNA is TGTGCCAGTAGACCAGGGGGCTACACTGAAGCTTTCTTT.